Included here is one T cell receptor beta chain sequence, with context. These data originate in a study of T-cell reconstitution after alpha-beta-depleted transplantation in children. Germline V lookup: CDR1 SGHTA, CDR2 FQGNSA. The V end lost 7 bases, the J end lost 2 bases, and 14 bases lay between the germline ends. The CDR3 spans 14 residues. It was with unique molecular identifiers that the TCRbeta library was prepared. A single record per CDR3 protein comes from TCRdb applying MiXCR to the PCR reads. The top ten clones hold roughly an eighth of a sample with under 750,000 distinct CDR3 sequences, about 21% of them seen once.

This chain uses TRBV7-2 with TRBJ2-5; D might be TRBD1 (6 bases). This TCR derives from a boy under three years old who had a stem cell transplant for acute myeloid leukemia, so the T cells may come from the graft donor. The source material was PBMCs, mostly from graft donor cells, sampled 360 days after TCRalphabeta/CD19-depleted stem cell transplant. In DNA form, the CDR3 reads TGTGCCAGCAACCCTAGTAGGGGGCAAGAGACCCAGTACTTC. Protein: CASNPSRGQETQYF.